What follows are 15 T cell receptor beta chains derived from one specimen sequenced in a study of regulatory T cells in long-lasting Graves disease. Regarding time point: persistent/refractory GD, antithyroid drugs over 5 years with positive TRAb. Extracted PBMC RNA gave rise to the TCR library. Both iRepertoire HTBI primers and Arm-PCR of CDR3 regions were used to build the TCR beta libraries. From the multiplex PCR reads, TCRdb called clonotypes with MiXCR, one entry per CDR3 protein. The data hold over 250,000 distinct CDR3 sequences, with 20% to 25% observed a single time. The sequencing used peripheral blood mononuclear cells (PBMCs), collected when the disease was refractory, from a patient treated with antithyroid drugs. The source of these receptors is a female donor with Graves disease.

There are many counts of this clonotype. The genes are TRBV11-2 and TRBJ2-1, with D tentatively TRBD2 (7 bases). V was clipped by 2 bases and J by 4 bases, with 18 bases between them. CDR1 and CDR2 (germline): SGHAT, FQNNGV. There are 17 residues in the CDR3. The CDR3 bases are TGTGCCAGCAGCTTAATCGGGGGGCGGGAGTATTACAATGAGCAGTTCTTC. Amino acid sequence: CASSLIGGREYYNEQFF.

This clonotype was seen a handful of times. This chain connects TRBV19 to TRBJ1-2; D gene ambiguous. Trimming removed 5 bases at V and 1 base at J, with 8 bases between. Germline CDR1 is LNHDA and CDR2 is SQIVND (reference sequence). The CDR3 length is 13 residues. CDR3 residues: CASSEQNNYGYTF. In DNA form, the CDR3 reads TGTGCCAGTAGTGAGCAGAATAACTATGGCTACACCTTC.

There are a few counts of this clonotype. The chain couples TRBV7-2 to TRBJ1-6; D is possibly TRBD1 (5 bases). There are 12 residues in the CDR3. V was trimmed by 5 bases and J by 7 bases, leaving 6 bases between them. Germline CDR1 SGHTA, CDR2 FQGNSA. CDR3 residues: CASSRTNSPLHF. CDR3 DNA sequence: TGTGCCAGCAGCCGGACAAATTCACCCCTCCACTTT.

This clonotype was seen ten or more times. This chain connects TRBV10-1 to TRBJ2-7; D is unresolved. Germline lookup yields CDR1 WNHNN and CDR2 SYGVQD (reference sequence). The V end lost 0 bases, the J end lost 3 bases, and 6 bases lay between the germline ends. The CDR3 has 13 residues. CDR3 amino acids: CASSESGSYEQYF. CDR3 nucleotides: TGCGCCAGCAGTGAGTCGGGCAGCTACGAGCAGTACTTC.

This clonotype was seen only a few times. The chain is built from TRBV5-8 and TRBJ1-1; D is possibly TRBD1 (6 bases). Trimming took off 3 bases at V and 10 bases at J, with 19 bases between the two ends. Looked up from germline, CDR1 is SGHTS and CDR2 is YDEGEE. CDR3 size: 14 residues. CDR3 bases: TGTGCCAGCAGCTCGACCGGGGCCCAAGGGGGAGCTTTCTTT. It translates to CASSSTGAQGGAFF.

This clonotype was observed many times. The chain links TRBV7-2 to TRBJ1-2; D not certain. The CDR3 contains 15 residues. V gave up 1 base and J gave up 8 bases, with 17 bases separating them. Per germline, CDR1 SGHTA and CDR2 FQGNSA. The CDR3 loop reads CASSLGFERVGGYTF. Written as DNA, the CDR3 is TGTGCCAGCAGCTTAGGCTTCGAAAGGGTCGGAGGCTACACCTTC.

This clonotype was found many times. The V call is TRBV20-1, the J call TRBJ2-1; 8 nucleotides agree with TRBD2. V shed 0 bases, J shed 7 bases, and the junction held 14 bases outside the gene matches. The length of the CDR3 is 17 residues. CDR1 and CDR2 from the germline V gene are DFQATT and SNEGSKA (reference sequence). CDR3 sequence reads: CSAREPSGPSPRNEQFF. The DNA of the CDR3 is TGCAGTGCTAGAGAACCTAGCGGGCCCTCCCCCCGGAATGAGCAGTTCTTC.

This clonotype has more than one count but fewer than ten. This chain joins TRBV6-1 and TRBJ1-1, with D unresolved. The CDR3 has 12 residues. Germline values: CDR1 MNHNS, CDR2 SASEGT. Trimming shortened V by 3 bases and J by 6 bases, and 8 bases separated the two germline ends. As DNA, the CDR3 is TGTGCCAGCAGTGATTGGAGGGCTGAAGCTTTCTTT. Protein product: CASSDWRAEAFF.

The table lists this clonotype with many counts. The rearrangement links TRBV7-2 to TRBJ1-2; D possibly corresponds to TRBD1 (5 bases). This CDR3 region has 13 residues. The V gene lost 2 bases and the J gene lost 7 bases, with 11 bases spanning the gap. The germline V gene has CDR1 SGHTA and CDR2 FQGNSA. CDR3 protein: CASSLLGASGYTF. The CDR3 DNA sequence: TGTGCCAGCAGCTTACTTGGGGCGTCTGGCTACACCTTC.

The chain joins TRBV6-1 to TRBJ1-2; D gene unclear. The CDR3 consists of 13 residues. With 7 bases removed from V and 8 bases from J, the gap between germline ends came to 17 bases. Germline V gene sequence: CDR1 MNHNS, CDR2 SASEGT. The CDR3 DNA reads as TGTGCCAGCAAAGGCAGAGCCCAATGGGGCTACACCTTC. Its translation: CASKGRAQWGYTF.

This clonotype was picked up one time. V usage is TRBV27 and J usage is TRBJ1-2, with 7 bases identical to TRBD1. V was clipped by 5 bases and J by 8 bases; unmatched bases: 8. Germline V gives CDR1 MNHEY, CDR2 SMNVEV (reference sequence). The CDR3 consists of 13 residues. CDR3 protein: CASSPEQGGGYTF. The CDR3 coding sequence is TGTGCCAGCAGTCCGGAGCAGGGGGGCGGCTACACCTTC.

The CDR3 loop reads CASSQEAQGGANVLTF. CDR3 sequence (DNA): TGCGCCAGCAGCCAAGAGGCCCAGGGTGGGGCCAACGTCCTGACTTTC. V usage is TRBV4-1 and J usage is TRBJ2-6; possible D gene TRBD1, 5 bases. CDR1 MGHRA and CDR2 YSYEKL come from the germline V gene. CDR3 length: 16 amino acids. V lost 0 bases and J 3 bases, leaving 9 bases between the germline ends.

This clonotype was recorded a few times. The gene calls are TRBV4-1 and TRBJ2-3, with D possibly TRBD1 on 6 matching bases. The CDR3 sequence is 17 residues long. Germline V gene lookup returns CDR1 MGHRA and CDR2 YSYEKL. Trimming pared 0 bases from V and 3 bases from J, leaving 16 bases between. Here the CDR3 DNA reads TGCGCCAGCAGCCAAGATCTCCACAGGGCATTGACAGATACGCAGTATTTT. The encoded protein is CASSQDLHRALTDTQYF.

This clonotype showed up just a few times. The V call is TRBV20-1, the J call TRBJ2-4; D ambiguous. There are 13 residues in the CDR3. Per germline, CDR1 DFQATT and CDR2 SNEGSKA (reference sequence). V lost 4 bases, J lost 0 bases, and 7 bases lay in between. CDR3 loop: CSAIDQAKNIQYF. CDR3 nucleotides: TGCAGTGCTATTGACCAAGCCAAAAACATTCAGTACTTC.

This clonotype was observed a handful of times. V is TRBV4-3 and J is TRBJ1-2, with 8 bases that match TRBD1. The CDR3 sequence is 13 residues long. From germline, CDR1 is LGHNA and CDR2 YSLEER. With 6 bases clipped from V and 6 bases from J, the junction kept 6 bases outside the gene matches. The CDR3 DNA reads as TGCGCCAGCAGTTTCACAGGGGGTAATGGCTACACCTTC. This sequence encodes CASSFTGGNGYTF.